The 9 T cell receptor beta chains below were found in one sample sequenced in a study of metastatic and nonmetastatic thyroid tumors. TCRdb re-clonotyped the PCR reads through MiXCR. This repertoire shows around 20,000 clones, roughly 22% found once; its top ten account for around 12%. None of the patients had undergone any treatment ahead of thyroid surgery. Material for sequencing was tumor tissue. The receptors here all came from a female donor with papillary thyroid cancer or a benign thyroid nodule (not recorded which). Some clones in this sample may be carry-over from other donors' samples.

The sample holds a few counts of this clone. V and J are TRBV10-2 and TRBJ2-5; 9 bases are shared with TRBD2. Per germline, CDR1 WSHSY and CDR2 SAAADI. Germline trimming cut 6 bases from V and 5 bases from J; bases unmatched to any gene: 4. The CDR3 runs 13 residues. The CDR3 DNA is TGCGCCAGCAGAGGTGGACTAGCGGAGACCCAGTACTTC. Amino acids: CASRGGLAETQYF.

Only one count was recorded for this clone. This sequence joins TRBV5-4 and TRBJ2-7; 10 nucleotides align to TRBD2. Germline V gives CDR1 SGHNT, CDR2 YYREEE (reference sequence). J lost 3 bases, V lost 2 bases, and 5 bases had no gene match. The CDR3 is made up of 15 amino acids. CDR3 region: CASSFKREGSYEQYF. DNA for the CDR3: TGTGCCAGCAGCTTCAAGCGGGAGGGCAGCTACGAGCAGTACTTC.

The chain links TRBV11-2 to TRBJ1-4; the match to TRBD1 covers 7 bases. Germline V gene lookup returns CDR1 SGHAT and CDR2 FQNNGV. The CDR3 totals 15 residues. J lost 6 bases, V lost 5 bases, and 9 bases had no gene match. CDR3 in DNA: TGTGCCAGCAGCCCATCGGGACAGCTGGATGAAAAACTGTTTTTT. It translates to CASSPSGQLDEKLFF.

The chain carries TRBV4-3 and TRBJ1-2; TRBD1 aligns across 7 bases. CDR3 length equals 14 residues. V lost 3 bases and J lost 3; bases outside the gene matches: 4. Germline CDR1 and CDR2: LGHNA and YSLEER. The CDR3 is CASSHRGTDYGYTF. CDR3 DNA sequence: TGCGCCAGCAGCCATCGGGGGACAGACTATGGCTACACCTTC.

CDR3 region: CASSREVSADLEAFF. Here the CDR3 DNA reads TGCGCCAGCAGCCGCGAAGTTTCGGCAGACCTTGAAGCTTTCTTT. This sequence joins TRBV4-1 and TRBJ1-1; no clear D. V gave up 4 bases and J gave up 7 bases, with 19 bases separating them. CDR1 and CDR2 from the germline V gene are MGHRA and YSYEKL. CDR3 length equals 15 residues.

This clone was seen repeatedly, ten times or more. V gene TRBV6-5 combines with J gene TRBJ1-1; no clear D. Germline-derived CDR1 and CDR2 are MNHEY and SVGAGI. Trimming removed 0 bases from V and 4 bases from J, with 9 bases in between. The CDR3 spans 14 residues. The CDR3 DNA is TGTGCCAGCAGTTACTCCGGCCGCGGCACTGAAGCTTTCTTT. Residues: CASSYSGRGTEAFF.

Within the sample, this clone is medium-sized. CDR3 residues: CSARGARRPEQYF. In DNA, the CDR3 is TGCAGTGCTAGAGGGGCTAGAAGGCCCGAGCAGTACTTC. This rearrangement joins TRBV20-1 to TRBJ2-7; D not resolved. The ends were cut back, 1 base at V and 6 bases at J, with 13 bases in the middle. The CDR3 loop spans 13 amino acids. Germline CDR1 reads DFQATT; CDR2 reads SNEGSKA (reference sequence).

The CDR3, as DNA: TGTGCCAGCAGCTTATCTGGTGCTATTTTGACTAGCGGACCCTACGAGCAGTACTTC. It yields the protein CASSLSGAILTSGPYEQYF. The V and J genes are TRBV11-2 and TRBJ2-7, with TRBD2 identical over 9 bases. There are 19 residues in the CDR3. Germline CDR1 SGHAT, CDR2 FQNNGV. V gave up 2 bases and J gave up 2 bases; unmatched junction bases: 16.

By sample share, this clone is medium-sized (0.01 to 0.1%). The CDR3, as DNA: TGTGCCAGCAGCCGTGCACCGGGACAGGGGGTCCACGAGCAGTACTTC. This sequence encodes CASSRAPGQGVHEQYF. The J gene is TRBJ2-7, the V gene TRBV28; TRBD1 matches 11 bases. The J segment lost 5 bases and the V segment lost 6 bases, leaving 12 bases of the junction unmatched. Germline CDR1 reads MDHEN; CDR2 reads SYDVKM. The CDR3 contains 16 residues.